This T cell receptor (beta chain) was profiled in a study of T cells in Graves' hyperthyroidism and ophthalmopathy. This CDR3 contains 17 residues. Germline CDR1 MGHRA, CDR2 YSYEKL. The junction had 5 bases not matched to a gene; V was cut back by 0 bases and J by 0 bases. This clonotype occurred a few times. There were TCR beta CDR3 regions amplified from RNA transcripts. When the TCR CDR3 underwent first-round RT-PCR, the HTBI primer set was used. TCRdb passed the multiplex PCR reads through MiXCR, listing each CDR3 protein once. The sample has fewer than 650,000 distinct CDR3 sequences; 14% are singletons.

The material sequenced was blood. The chain employs TRBV4-1 and TRBJ2-7; 10 bases are shared with TRBD2. This TCR was recovered from a woman in her 40s with Graves' hyperthyroidism. This CDR3 reads CASSQDRPSGSSYEQYF. The CDR3 DNA is TGCGCCAGCAGCCAAGATCGACCTAGCGGGAGCTCCTACGAGCAGTACTTC.